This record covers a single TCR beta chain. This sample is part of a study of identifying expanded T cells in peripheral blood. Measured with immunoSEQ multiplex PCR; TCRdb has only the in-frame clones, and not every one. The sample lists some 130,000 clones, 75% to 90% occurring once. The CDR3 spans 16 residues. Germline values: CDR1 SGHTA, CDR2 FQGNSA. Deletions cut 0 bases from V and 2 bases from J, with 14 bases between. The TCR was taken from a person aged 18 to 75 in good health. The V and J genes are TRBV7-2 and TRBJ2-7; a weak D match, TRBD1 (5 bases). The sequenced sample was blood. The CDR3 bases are TGTGCCAGCAGCTTAGCGCCCATCCAGGGTCCCTACGAGCAGTACTTC. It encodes CASSLAPIQGPYEQYF.